One sample yielded the 21 T cell receptor beta chains listed below, sequenced in a study of T cells in Graves' hyperthyroidism and ophthalmopathy. Template material for amplifying TCR beta CDR3 regions consisted of RNA transcripts. When the TCR CDR3 underwent first-round RT-PCR, the HTBI primer set was used. TCRdb used MiXCR to reprocess the multiplex PCR reads, holding one entry per CDR3 protein. This table holds hundreds of thousands of distinct CDR3 sequences, 16% found once. The sequencing input was blood. Receptor source: a woman under 40 with Graves' hyperthyroidism.

This clonotype was seen many times. This rearrangement joins TRBV7-3 to TRBJ2-4; possible D gene TRBD1, 7 bases. This CDR3 is 16 amino acids long. V dropped 2 bases and J dropped 0 bases, with 11 bases sitting between them. Germline loops: CDR1 SGHTA, CDR2 FQGTGA. The CDR3, as DNA: TGTGCCAGCAGCTTAGGAGGGACAGTAGCCAAAAACATTCAGTACTTC. Translated: CASSLGGTVAKNIQYF.

This clonotype came up many times. CDR3 DNA: TGTGCCAGCACCCTGACAGAGGGTCAGCCCCAGCATTTT. Translated: CASTLTEGQPQHF. V usage is TRBV12-3 or TRBV12-4 and J usage is TRBJ1-5; D perhaps matches TRBD1 (5 bases). The CDR3 has 13 amino acids. V was shortened by 7 bases and J by 6 bases, with 13 bases between the two germline ends.

This clonotype appeared many times. The J gene is TRBJ1-5, the V gene TRBV20-1; 9 bases line up with TRBD1. The CDR3 contains 14 residues. Germline V CDR1 and CDR2: DFQATT, SNEGSKA (reference sequence). J was trimmed by 7 bases and V by 6 bases; bases with no gene match: 10. The chain's CDR3 is CSAGRDRVEQPQHF. Written as DNA, the CDR3 is TGCAGTGCGGGGCGGGACAGGGTGGAGCAGCCCCAGCATTTT.

This clonotype has only a few counts. CDR3 in DNA: TGTGCCAGCAGCTGGGGGACAGAGAACACTGAAGCTTTCTTT. Translating gives CASSWGTENTEAFF. The chain joins TRBV5-6 to TRBJ1-1; 7 bases fit TRBD1. CDR1 SGHDT and CDR2 YYEEEE come from the germline V gene. The CDR3 has 14 residues. Trimming took 3 bases from V and 1 from J; bases not matched to a gene: 3.

At least ten counts were recorded for this clonotype. The chain has TRBV12-3 or TRBV12-4 and TRBJ1-1, with D possibly being TRBD1 (6 bases). V was pared by 5 bases and J by 13 bases, with 17 bases between. The CDR3 spans 12 residues. CDR3 DNA: TGTGCCAGCAGTCCCCGAAGGGGGAAAGGTTTCTTT. It translates to CASSPRRGKGFF.

This clonotype has just a few counts. The chain carries TRBV7-9 and TRBJ2-1; 7 nucleotides align to TRBD2. From germline, CDR1 is SEHNR and CDR2 FQNEAQ (reference sequence). Losses at the gene ends were 2 bases for V and 14 bases for J; bases not matched to a gene: 6. CDR3 length equals 12 residues. CDR3 coding DNA: TGTGCCAGCAGCTTAAACAGCGGGACGGAGTTCTTC. Its protein is CASSLNSGTEFF.

This clonotype was recorded at least ten times. The chain is built from TRBV7-9 and TRBJ2-7; 7 bases agree with TRBD2. The germline V gene has CDR1 SEHNR and CDR2 FQNEAQ (reference sequence). Germline trimming cut 5 bases from V and 2 bases from J; bases unmatched to any gene: 6. There are 14 residues in the CDR3. CDR3 in DNA: TGTGCCAGCAGCCCGCGGGAGTCTACCTACGAGCAGTACTTC. Translating gives CASSPRESTYEQYF. Together with reference TRBV7-9 and TRBJ2-7, the CDR3 gives the full variable domain: DTGVSQNPRHKITKRGQNVTFRCDPISEHNRLYWYRQTLGQGPEFLTYFQNEAQLEKSRLLSDRFSAERPKGSFSTLEIQRTEQGDSAMYLCASSPRESTYEQYFGPGTRLTVT.

The CDR3 reads CATSDFAGTDTQYF. The CDR3 DNA reads as TGTGCCACCAGTGATTTCGCCGGCACAGATACGCAGTATTTT. The chain combines TRBV24-1 with TRBJ2-3; D is unresolved. The CDR3 runs 14 residues. Germline V gene lookup returns CDR1 KGHDR and CDR2 SFDVKD. V was cut by 1 base and J by 1 base, with 5 bases left in between.

The table lists this clonotype with many counts. This chain uses TRBV2 with TRBJ2-3; 8 bases match TRBD2. The CDR3 runs to 14 residues. In germline, CDR1 is SNHLY, CDR2 FYNNEI. V lost 4 bases and J lost 1; bases outside the gene matches: 1. The CDR3 loop reads CASSGRGGTDTQYF. The CDR3 DNA reads TGTGCCAGCAGTGGGCGGGGGGGCACAGATACGCAGTATTTT.

This clonotype came up many times. V and J are TRBV27 and TRBJ2-7; 7 bases fit TRBD1. The CDR3 totals 14 residues. V lost 4 bases and J lost 7; bases outside the gene matches: 10. Germline values: CDR1 MNHEY, CDR2 SMNVEV (reference sequence). The CDR3 DNA is TGTGCCAGCAGTTCCCTAGACAGGGTGGGTGAGCAGTACTTC. The encoded protein is CASSSLDRVGEQYF.

This clonotype was found once. The chain is built from TRBV6-9 and TRBJ2-1, with 13 bases fitting TRBD2. Germline CDR1 and CDR2: MNHGY and SVAAGI. The CDR3 covers 15 residues. V was pared by 4 bases and J by 9 bases, with 6 bases of the junction left unmatched. The CDR3 coding sequence is TGTGCCAGCAGTTTTAAACTAGCGGGAGGGGGTGAGCAGTTCTTC. Translated, it gives CASSFKLAGGGEQFF.

This clonotype was seen more than once but under ten times. J is TRBJ2-5 and V is TRBV19; the D gene is possibly TRBD2 (6 bases). V lost 11 bases to trimming and J lost 2 bases, with 27 bases between them. The CDR3 has 17 amino acids. The germline CDR1 and CDR2 sequences are LNHDA and SQIVND (reference sequence). CDR3: CALPSTGLLEGQETQYF. DNA of the CDR3: TGTGCCCTCCCAAGCACGGGACTCCTAGAAGGGCAAGAGACCCAGTACTTC.

The rearrangement links TRBV4-1 to TRBJ1-4, with TRBD1 as a possible D gene (6 bases). V was clipped by 4 bases and J by 4 bases, with 16 bases between them. From germline, CDR1 is MGHRA and CDR2 YSYEKL. The CDR3 has 16 amino acids. CDR3 nucleotide sequence: TGCGCCAGCAGCCGAACCCCAGGGGATATTAATGAAAAACTGTTTTTT. As protein: CASSRTPGDINEKLFF.

This clonotype has a handful of counts. This sequence joins TRBV4-2 and TRBJ2-2; the D is unclear. The CDR3 loop spans 16 amino acids. CDR1 is LGHNA and CDR2 is YNFKEQ in the germline V gene. Trimming took 0 bases from V and 5 from J, leaving 13 bases between them. The CDR3 DNA reads as TGTGCCAGCAGCCAAGAACCGGCACCGTCTACCGGGGAGCTGTTTTTT. Protein sequence: CASSQEPAPSTGELFF.

This clonotype has ten or more counts. The chain uses TRBV20-1 and TRBJ2-7; D might be TRBD1 (5 bases). This CDR3 spans 14 amino acids. CDR1 is DFQATT and CDR2 is SNEGSKA in the germline V gene (reference sequence). V lost 6 bases, J lost 2 bases, and 17 bases lay in between. CDR3 bases: TGCAGTGCCAAGGACACGGGTCGGACCTACGAGCAGTACTTC. Translation gives CSAKDTGRTYEQYF.

This clonotype was counted at least ten times. The rearrangement uses TRBV28 and TRBJ1-1; D unresolved. The CDR3 contains 11 residues. Germline lookup yields CDR1 MDHEN and CDR2 SYDVKM. Deletions cut 7 bases from V and 3 bases from J, with 6 bases between. CDR3 residues: CASIKYTEAFF. The CDR3 nucleotides are TGTGCCAGCATTAAGTACACTGAAGCTTTCTTT.

The chain employs TRBV28 and TRBJ2-1; TRBD1 matches 8 bases. Germline V lookup: CDR1 MDHEN, CDR2 SYDVKM. V lost 7 bases, J lost 6 bases, and 11 bases stayed unmatched. The CDR3 consists of 15 residues. The CDR3 DNA reads as TGTGCCAGCATGACCCCAGGGGGCGTCGTCAATGAGCAGTTCTTC. Protein: CASMTPGGVVNEQFF.

At least ten counts were recorded for this clonotype. The chain uses TRBV20-1 and TRBJ2-3; 8 nucleotides align to TRBD2. V dropped 0 bases and J dropped 2; count of bases not matched to a gene: 10. The CDR3 is 17 amino acids. Per germline, CDR1 DFQATT and CDR2 SNEGSKA (reference sequence). The CDR3 protein is CSARDLYTSGSTDTQYF. The CDR3 DNA reads as TGCAGTGCTAGAGATCTATATACTAGCGGATCCACAGATACGCAGTATTTT.

This clonotype showed up many times. DNA of the CDR3: TGTGCCAGCAGTGAAGCGGGGACCCTCCAGCCCCAGCATTTT. As protein: CASSEAGTLQPQHF. The chain is built from TRBV6-1 and TRBJ1-5, with D possibly matching TRBD1 (5 bases). V gave up 0 bases and J gave up 7 bases, with 10 bases separating them. Germline values: CDR1 MNHNS, CDR2 SASEGT. This CDR3 is 14 amino acids long.

This clonotype was counted many times. V is TRBV6-2 or TRBV6-3 and J is TRBJ2-7; 9 positions agree with TRBD2. The CDR3 consists of 19 residues. Germline CDR1 MNHEY, CDR2 SVGEGT. V dropped 0 bases and J dropped 0; count of bases not matched to a gene: 12. The CDR3 DNA sequence: TGTGCCAGCAGTTACTCGACGGGAGTAGCGGGAGTCTCCTCCTACGAGCAGTACTTC. It translates to CASSYSTGVAGVSSYEQYF.

The V call is TRBV20-1, the J call TRBJ1-4, with a tentative D call TRBD1 (6 bases). The germline CDR1 and CDR2 sequences are DFQATT and SNEGSKA (reference sequence). This CDR3 has 12 amino acids. Trimming took 6 bases from V and 8 from J, leaving 13 bases between them. The CDR3 sequence is CSARTVREKLFF. The CDR3 DNA follows: TGCAGTGCCAGGACAGTCCGGGAAAAACTGTTTTTT.